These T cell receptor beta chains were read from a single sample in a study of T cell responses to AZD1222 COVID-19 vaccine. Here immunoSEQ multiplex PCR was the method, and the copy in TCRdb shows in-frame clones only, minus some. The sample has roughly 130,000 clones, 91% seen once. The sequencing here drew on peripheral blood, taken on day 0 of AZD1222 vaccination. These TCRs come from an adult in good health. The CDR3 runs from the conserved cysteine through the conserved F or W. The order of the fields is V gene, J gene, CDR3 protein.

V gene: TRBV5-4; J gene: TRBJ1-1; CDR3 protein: CASSPGTVSEAFF
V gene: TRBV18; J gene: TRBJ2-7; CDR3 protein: CASSRSGGRNYEQYF
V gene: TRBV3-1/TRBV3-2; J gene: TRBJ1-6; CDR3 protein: CASSQESHNDNSPLHF
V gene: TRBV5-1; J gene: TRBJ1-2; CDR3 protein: CASSHLSSGYTF
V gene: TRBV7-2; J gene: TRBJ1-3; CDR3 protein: CASSLTGGSGNTIYF
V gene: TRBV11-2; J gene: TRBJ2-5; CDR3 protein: CASSPSSGWGSPQETQYF
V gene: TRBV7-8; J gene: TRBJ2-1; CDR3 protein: CASSLDGGAAGSSYNEQFF
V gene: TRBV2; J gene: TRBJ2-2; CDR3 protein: CASSRLVGAGELFF
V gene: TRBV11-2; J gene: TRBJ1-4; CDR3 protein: CASSQGQGAEKLFF
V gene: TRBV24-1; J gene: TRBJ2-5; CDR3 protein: CATSDTGSETQYF
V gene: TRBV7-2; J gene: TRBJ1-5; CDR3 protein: CASSRRQSNNQPQHF
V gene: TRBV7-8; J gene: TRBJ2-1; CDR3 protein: CASSPPGLDYEQFF
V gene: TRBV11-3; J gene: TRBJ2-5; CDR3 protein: CASSSQGGETQYF
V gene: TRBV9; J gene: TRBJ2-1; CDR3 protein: CASSVGYQRAYNEQFF
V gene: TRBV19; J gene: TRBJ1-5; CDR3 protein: CASMRQGSQPQHF
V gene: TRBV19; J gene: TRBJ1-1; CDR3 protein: CASSTTLGGNTEAFF
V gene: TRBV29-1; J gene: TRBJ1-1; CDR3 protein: CSVEEAVMGFF
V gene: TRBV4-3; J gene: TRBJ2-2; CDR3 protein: CASSQGPRDTGELFF
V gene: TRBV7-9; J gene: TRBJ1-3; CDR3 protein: CASSLEGTIYF
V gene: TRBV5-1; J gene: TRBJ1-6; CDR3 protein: CASSLGQVDSPLHF
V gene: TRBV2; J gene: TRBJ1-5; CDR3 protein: CASSAGPIHSNQPQHF